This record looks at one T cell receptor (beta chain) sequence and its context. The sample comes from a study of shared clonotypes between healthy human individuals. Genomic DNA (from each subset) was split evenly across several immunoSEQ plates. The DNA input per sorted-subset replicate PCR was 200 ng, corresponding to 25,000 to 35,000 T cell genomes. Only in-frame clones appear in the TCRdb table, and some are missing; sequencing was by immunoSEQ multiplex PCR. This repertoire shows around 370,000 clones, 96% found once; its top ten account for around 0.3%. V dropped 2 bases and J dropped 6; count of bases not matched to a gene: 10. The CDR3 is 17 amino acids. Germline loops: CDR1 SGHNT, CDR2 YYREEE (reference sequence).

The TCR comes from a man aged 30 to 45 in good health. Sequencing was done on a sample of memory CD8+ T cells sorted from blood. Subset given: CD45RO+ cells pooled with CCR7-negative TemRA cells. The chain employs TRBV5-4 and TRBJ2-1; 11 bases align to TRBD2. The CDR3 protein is CASSLSLAGGLSNEQFF. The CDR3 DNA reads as TGTGCCAGCAGCTTAAGTCTAGCGGGAGGTTTAAGCAATGAGCAGTTCTTC.